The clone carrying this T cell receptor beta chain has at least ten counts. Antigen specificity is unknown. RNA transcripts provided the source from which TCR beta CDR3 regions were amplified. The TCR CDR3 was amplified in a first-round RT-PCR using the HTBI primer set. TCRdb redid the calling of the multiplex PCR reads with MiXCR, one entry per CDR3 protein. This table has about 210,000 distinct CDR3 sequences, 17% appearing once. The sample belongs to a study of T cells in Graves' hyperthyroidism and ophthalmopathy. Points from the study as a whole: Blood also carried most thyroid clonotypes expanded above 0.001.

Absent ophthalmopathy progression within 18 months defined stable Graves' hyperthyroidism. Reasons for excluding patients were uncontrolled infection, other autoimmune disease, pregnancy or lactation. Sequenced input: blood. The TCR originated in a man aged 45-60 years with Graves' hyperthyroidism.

CDR3 loop: CAWSVRFNRGDTEAFF. DNA for the CDR3: TGTGCCTGGAGTGTACGGTTCAACCGGGGTGACACTGAAGCTTTCTTT. The chain recombines TRBV30 with TRBJ1-1; D gene uncertain. V gave up 0 bases and J gave up 3 bases, with 17 bases separating them. The CDR3 extends over 16 amino acids. Germline assignment: CDR1 GTSNPN and CDR2 SVGIG (reference sequence).